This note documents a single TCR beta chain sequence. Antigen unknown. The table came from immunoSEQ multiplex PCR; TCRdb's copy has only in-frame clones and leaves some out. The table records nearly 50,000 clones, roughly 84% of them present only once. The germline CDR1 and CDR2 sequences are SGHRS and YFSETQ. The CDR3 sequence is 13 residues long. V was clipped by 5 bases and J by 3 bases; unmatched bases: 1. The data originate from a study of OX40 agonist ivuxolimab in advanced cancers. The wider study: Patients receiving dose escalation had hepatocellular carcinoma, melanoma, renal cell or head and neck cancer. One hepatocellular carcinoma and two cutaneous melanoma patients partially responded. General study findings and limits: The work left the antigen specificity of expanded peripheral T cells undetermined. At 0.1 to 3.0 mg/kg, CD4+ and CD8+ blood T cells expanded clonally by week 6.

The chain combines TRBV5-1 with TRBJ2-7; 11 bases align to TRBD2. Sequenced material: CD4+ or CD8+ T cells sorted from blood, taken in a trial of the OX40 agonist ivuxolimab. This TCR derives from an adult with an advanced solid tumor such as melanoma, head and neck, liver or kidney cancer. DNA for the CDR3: TGCGCCAGCAGAACTAGCGGGAGCTACGAGCAGTACTTC. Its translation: CASRTSGSYEQYF.